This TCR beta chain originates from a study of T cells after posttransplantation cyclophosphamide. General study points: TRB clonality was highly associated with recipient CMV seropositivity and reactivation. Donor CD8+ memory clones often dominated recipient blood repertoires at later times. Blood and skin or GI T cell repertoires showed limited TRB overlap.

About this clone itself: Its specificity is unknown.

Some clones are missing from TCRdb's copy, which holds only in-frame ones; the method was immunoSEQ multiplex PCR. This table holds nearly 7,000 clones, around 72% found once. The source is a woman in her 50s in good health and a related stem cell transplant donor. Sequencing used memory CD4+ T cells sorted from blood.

This chain's CDR3 is CASFEGYTGELFF. The CDR3 region has the DNA TGTGCCAGCTTCGAGGGATACACCGGGGAGCTGTTTTTT. The V and J genes are TRBV28 and TRBJ2-2, with TRBD2 as a possible D gene (5 bases). The CDR3 is 13 amino acids. Germline V gives CDR1 MDHEN, CDR2 SYDVKM. V dropped 8 bases and J dropped 3 bases, with 10 bases sitting between them.